The present T cell receptor beta chain was sequenced within a study of cytomegalovirus exposure and HLA in healthy donors. The study, taken as a whole, reports: One cluster of highly shared sequence variants probably arose as a sequencing artifact.

PCR amplification relied on 60 Vbeta primers (plus 13 Jbeta primers). Sequencing used immunoSEQ multiplex PCR; TCRdb keeps in-frame clones, though not all of them. In the table there are about 160,000 clones, about 77% of which are singletons. This clone was seen only a few times. Its antigen is unknown. With 6 bases removed from V and 4 bases from J, the gap between germline ends came to 18 bases. The CDR3 has 15 residues. Germline-derived CDR1 and CDR2 are KGHSH and LQKENI. The chain combines TRBV18 with TRBJ2-5, with TRBD1 as a possible D gene (6 bases). The sequencing sample was made of PBMCs. The TCR was taken from a woman in her forties or fifties in good health and CMV-seronegative. The CDR3 loop reads CASSLHDTGRETQYF. In nucleotides, the CDR3 is TGTGCCAGCTCGCTCCACGACACAGGGAGAGAGACCCAGTACTTC. Full variable domain (missing parts from reference TRBV18 and TRBJ2-5): NAGVMQNPRHLVRRRGQEARLRCSPMKGHSHVYWYRQLPEEGLKFMVYLQKENIIDESGMPKERFSAEFPKEGPSILRIQQVVRGDSAAYFCASSLHDTGRETQYFGPGTRLLVL.